Sequencing of this T cell receptor (beta chain) was carried out in a study of blood T cell repertoires in COVID-19. The wider study: The United States, Italy and Spain supplied acute and convalescent COVID-19 samples. Sources were T cells, B-cell-depleted T cells, or PBMCs; the material itself was cDNA or gDNA.

In the original processing: Estimates of nucleated cell counts were drawn from the amplification of reference gene primers. Generated by immunoSEQ multiplex PCR, the TCRdb table keeps only in-frame clones and is missing some. The V and J calls and the clone size are those of that table, but D and trimming were determined from the DNA. The table records about 62,000 clones, about 87% of them present only once. Sequenced sample: peripheral blood. The receptor was isolated from a man in his 70s with acute or convalescent COVID-19.

CDR3 region: CASSIGAEYNEQFF. For the CDR3, the DNA is TGCGCCAGCAGCATAGGAGCTGAGTACAATGAGCAGTTCTTC. The J gene is TRBJ2-1, the V gene TRBV5-1; D uncertain. Trimming pared 4 bases from V and 4 bases from J, leaving 12 bases between. The CDR3 has 14 amino acids. Germline CDR1 SGHRS, CDR2 YFSETQ. The full variable domain, with the rest looked up from reference TRBV5-1 and TRBJ2-1, is KAGVTQTPRYLIKTRGQQVTLSCSPISGHRSVSWYQQTPGQGLQFLFEYFSETQRNKGNFPGRFSGRQFSNSRSEMNVSTLELGDSALYLCASSIGAEYNEQFFGPGTRLTVL.